The entry below describes one TCR beta chain. The target antigen is unknown. TCRdb ran MiXCR on the 5' RACE reads and lists one entry per CDR3 protein. The table has around 150,000 distinct CDR3 sequences, roughly 44% seen once; the top ten hold roughly 15%. The data originate from a study of CD8 T cells in ankylosing spondylitis. Findings of the study overall: There was a TCR beta motif, made of several highly homologous variants, that appeared characteristic of ankylosing spondylitis blood.

Trimming took 6 bases from V and 0 from J; bases not matched to a gene: 7. The CDR3 runs to 15 residues. CDR1 MNHEY and CDR2 SMNVEV come from the germline V gene (reference sequence). This receptor was identified in a male donor with ankylosing spondylitis. The sample taken for sequencing was synovial fluid, either unsorted or a sorted T cell fraction (not recorded which). The genes are TRBV27 and TRBJ2-5, with 7 bases aligning to TRBD1. CDR3 DNA sequence: TGTGCCAGCAGCCAGGACAGGTGGTACCAAGAGACCCAGTACTTC. Protein product: CASSQDRWYQETQYF.